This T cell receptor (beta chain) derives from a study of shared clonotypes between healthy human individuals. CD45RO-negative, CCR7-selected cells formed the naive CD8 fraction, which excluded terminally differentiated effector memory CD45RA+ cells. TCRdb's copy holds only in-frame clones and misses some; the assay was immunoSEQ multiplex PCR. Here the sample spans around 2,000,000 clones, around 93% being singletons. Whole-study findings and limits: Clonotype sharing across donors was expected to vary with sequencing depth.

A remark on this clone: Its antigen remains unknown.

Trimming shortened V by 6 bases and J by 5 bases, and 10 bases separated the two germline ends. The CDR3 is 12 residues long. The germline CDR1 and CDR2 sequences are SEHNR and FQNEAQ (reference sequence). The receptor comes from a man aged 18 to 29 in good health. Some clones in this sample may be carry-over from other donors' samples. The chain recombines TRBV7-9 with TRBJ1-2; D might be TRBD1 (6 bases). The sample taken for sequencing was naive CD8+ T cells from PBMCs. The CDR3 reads CASRLDSYGYTF. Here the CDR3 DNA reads TGTGCCAGCAGACTGGACAGTTATGGCTACACCTTC.